The entry below gives a single TCR beta chain sequence along with its context. TCR beta chains were sequenced at survey level with immunoSEQ. Method: immunoSEQ multiplex PCR; TCRdb's copy keeps in-frame clones and lacks some. Of around 54,000 clones in the sample, 85% to 95% were seen once. The germline V and J ends were trimmed by 4 bases and 0 bases, with 10 bases remaining between them. Germline assignment: CDR1 MNHEY and CDR2 SVGAGI. The CDR3 length is 15 residues. The rearrangement links TRBV6-5 to TRBJ1-5; weak D call: TRBD1 (5 bases). The sequenced sample was PBMCs. The source of this sequence is a man between 35 and 55 years old with rheumatoid arthritis. The CDR3 DNA is TGTGCCAGCAGTTCCCGGGGCCGTAGCAATCAGCCCCAGCATTTT. Amino acids: CASSSRGRSNQPQHF.